Listed below are T cell receptor beta chains from one sample, sequenced in a study of blood T cell repertoires in COVID-19. Here immunoSEQ multiplex PCR was the method, and the copy in TCRdb shows in-frame clones only, minus some. The table has 200,000 to 250,000 clones, roughly 90% seen once. Sequenced input: peripheral blood. The receptors derive from a man aged 55 to 70 with acute or convalescent COVID-19. CDR3s include the opening cysteine and the closing phenylalanine or tryptophan. D genes are given only for firm matches. Expanded clones are given a class, and other clones once, few, many or no size at all.

cdr3_aa cdr3_nt clone_size v_call d_call j_call
CASSLSGQGNQPQHF TGTGCCAGCAGTTTATCGGGACAGGGCAATCAGCCCCAGCATTTT . TRBV27 TRBD1 TRBJ1-5
CASSPEIAGELFF TGTGCCAGCAGTCCCGAGATTGCCGGGGAGCTGTTTTTT once TRBV6-4 . TRBJ2-2
CASRKSTWEGIDEQFF TGTGCCAGCAGGAAGAGTACGTGGGAGGGGATCGATGAGCAGTTCTTC . TRBV27 TRBD2 TRBJ2-1
CASSEAKDRANTEAFF TGTGCCAGCAGTGAAGCCAAGGACAGGGCGAACACTGAAGCTTTCTTT . TRBV6-1 TRBD1 TRBJ1-1
CASSVLGTDTQYF TGTGCCAGCAGCGTCCTAGGAACAGATACGCAGTATTTT once TRBV9 . TRBJ2-3
CASNPPGQRNQPQHF TGTGCCAGTAACCCACCGGGACAACGGAATCAGCCCCAGCATTTT . TRBV19 . TRBJ1-5
CASSLGQGATLGYTF TGTGCCAGTAGTCTGGGACAGGGAGCCACTCTTGGCTACACCTTC . TRBV19 TRBD1 TRBJ1-2
CASSRGRATGIETQYF TGTGCCAGCAGTAGAGGGAGAGCGACAGGGATAGAGACCCAGTACTTC . TRBV7-8 TRBD1 TRBJ2-5
CASSLPSGVTEAFF TGTGCCAGCAGCCTACCCTCAGGGGTCACTGAAGCTTTCTTT . TRBV13 . TRBJ1-1
CASSADLQGRPNYGYTF TGTGCCAGCAGCGCAGATTTACAGGGGAGACCTAACTATGGCTACACCTTC . TRBV3-1/TRBV3-2 TRBD1 TRBJ1-2
CASTPTGGTEAFF TGTGCCAGCACCCCGACAGGGGGCACTGAAGCTTTCTTT . TRBV6-5 TRBD1 TRBJ1-1
CASSDKQGLNQPQHF TGTGCCAGCAGTGACAAACAGGGGCTTAATCAGCCCCAGCATTTT . TRBV6-1 TRBD1 TRBJ1-5
CASSSPRGQISYEQYF TGTGCCAGCAGCTCGCCGAGGGGACAAATCTCCTACGAGCAGTACTTC . TRBV7-9 . TRBJ2-7
CATSDQGSYYGYTF TGTGCCACCAGTGATCAGGGGTCCTACTATGGCTACACCTTC . TRBV24-1 . TRBJ1-2
CASSYAQAYNEQFF TGTGCCAGCAGTTACGCACAGGCCTACAATGAGCAGTTCTTC . TRBV6-2/TRBV6-3 . TRBJ2-1
CATSDPPGLAPRNEQFF TGTGCCACCAGTGATCCACCGGGACTAGCCCCTCGAAATGAGCAGTTCTTC . TRBV24-1 TRBD2 TRBJ2-1
CASSQGSSGSSETQYF TGCGCCAGCAGCCAAGGATCTAGCGGGAGTAGTGAGACCCAGTACTTC once TRBV4-3 TRBD2 TRBJ2-5
CASSSQGQGDEKLFF TGTGCCAGCAGCTCACAGGGACAAGGGGATGAAAAACTGTTTTTT . TRBV5-4 . TRBJ1-4
CASSVGSGSAYNEQFF TGTGCCAGCAGCGTAGGGTCGGGGAGCGCTTACAATGAGCAGTTCTTC . TRBV9 . TRBJ2-1
CASSLEPAREQYF TGTGCCAGCAGCTTAGAGCCGGCGAGGGAGCAGTACTTC . TRBV11-2 . TRBJ2-7
CASSLDSNTEAFF TGTGCCAGCAGCCTGGACAGCAACACTGAAGCTTTCTTT once TRBV6-4 . TRBJ1-1
CAWSLRTPNYGYTF TGTGCCTGGAGTCTCCGGACACCAAACTATGGCTACACCTTC . TRBV30 . TRBJ1-2
CASSQQRATDTQYF TGTGCCAGCAGCCAACAGCGGGCCACAGATACGCAGTATTTT . TRBV7-3 . TRBJ2-3
CASSQGQGLGYTF TGTGCCAGCAGCCAGGGACAGGGGTTAGGCTACACCTTC . TRBV6-5 TRBD1 TRBJ1-2
CASSETNSGNTIYF TGTGCCAGCAGCGAAACTAACTCTGGAAACACCATATATTTT once TRBV9 . TRBJ1-3
CASSLRLNTGELFF TGTGCCAGCAGCTTACGGTTGAACACCGGGGAGCTGTTTTTT . TRBV7-3 . TRBJ2-2
CASSFLTAQTYEQYF TGTGCCAGCAGTTTCTTGACAGCACAAACCTACGAGCAGTACTTC . TRBV28 . TRBJ2-7
CASSFLQGGNEQFF TGTGCCAGCAGTTTCTTACAGGGTGGCAATGAGCAGTTCTTC . TRBV27 . TRBJ2-1
CASSQDRGNQPQHF TGCGCCAGCAGCCAAGACCGGGGCAATCAGCCCCAGCATTTT . TRBV4-3 . TRBJ1-5
CASTDGQTGELFF TGTGCCAGCACCGATGGACAGACCGGGGAGCTGTTTTTT once TRBV6-5 . TRBJ2-2
CASSYVMRGFQHF TGTGCCAGCAGTTACGTGATGCGAGGTTTCCAGCATTTT . TRBV6-6 . TRBJ1-5
CASSTRGNTGELFF TGTGCCAGCAGCACCCGGGGAAACACCGGGGAGCTGTTTTTT . TRBV9 . TRBJ2-2
CASSLTGGQNYGYTF TGTGCCAGCAGTCTGACAGGCGGGCAAAACTATGGCTACACCTTC . TRBV6-5 . TRBJ1-2
CASSLKRGDTQYF TGCGCCAGCAGCTTGAAACGGGGAGATACGCAGTATTTT . TRBV5-1 . TRBJ2-3
CASRDIYNSPLHF TGTGCCAGCAGGGACATCTATAATTCACCCCTCCACTTT . TRBV6-6 . TRBJ1-6